This is a list of T cell receptor beta chains from one sample in a study of cytomegalovirus exposure and HLA in healthy donors. Assay: immunoSEQ multiplex PCR; the TCRdb copy retains only in-frame clones and omits some. The table records about 160,000 clones, about nine tenths of them present only once. The sequenced sample consisted of PBMCs. These receptors came from a woman younger than 35 in good health and CMV-seropositive. The CDR3 runs from the conserved cysteine through the conserved F or W. Each record gives: J gene, D gene, V gene, clone size, CDR3 DNA, CDR3 protein. A D gene is named only where the DNA matches it firmly. The size field is filled for only some rows; it gives once, few, many or a size class.

TRBJ2-4,NA,TRBV5-6,NA,TGTGCCAGCAGCTTATATTCGATAGCCGAGTTCGCCAAAAACATTCAGTACTTC,CASSLYSIAEFAKNIQYF
TRBJ1-5,NA,TRBV30,NA,TGTGCCTGGACAGGACAGAGCAATCAGCCCCAGCATTTT,CAWTGQSNQPQHF
TRBJ1-3,NA,TRBV5-1,NA,TGCGCCAGCAGCTTGGCCTCGGGAAACACCATATATTTT,CASSLASGNTIYF
TRBJ2-7,TRBD1,TRBV2,once,TGTGCCACCGGACAGGGGGCGCGCGACGAGCAGTACTTC,CATGQGARDEQYF
TRBJ2-5,TRBD1,TRBV2,NA,TGTGCCAGCAGTGAGGGCAGGGGGACCTTTGGGGAGACCCAGTACTTC,CASSEGRGTFGETQYF
TRBJ2-3,TRBD2,TRBV2,NA,TGTGCCAGCAGTGAAATCAGGGCGGGAGGGGAAGATACGCAGTATTTT,CASSEIRAGGEDTQYF
TRBJ2-7,TRBD1,TRBV15,NA,TGTGCCACCAGCAGACCGACTAAGGGGGCTACGTACGAGCAGTACTTC,CATSRPTKGATYEQYF
TRBJ1-1,TRBD1,TRBV30,NA,TGTGCCTGGAGTAAGGGCGGGACAGTCGAAGCTTTCTTT,CAWSKGGTVEAFF
TRBJ1-4,TRBD1,TRBV7-6,NA,TGTGCCAGCAGCACCTTTACTTTGACAGGGGGCATTGGGGAAAAACTGTTTTTT,CASSTFTLTGGIGEKLFF
TRBJ2-2,NA,TRBV15,NA,TGTGCCACCAGCAGAGATCTCTCCGGGGAGCTGTTTTTT,CATSRDLSGELFF
TRBJ2-7,NA,TRBV7-8,NA,TGTGCCAGCAGCTTATATGCACAAGACTACGAGCAGTACTTC,CASSLYAQDYEQYF
TRBJ2-5,NA,TRBV2,NA,TGTGCCAGCAGCCATGGGACCGGGGGAGAGACCCAGTACTTC,CASSHGTGGETQYF
TRBJ2-7,TRBD2,TRBV5-1,NA,TGCGCCAGCAGCCCCCCTAGCGGGAGGACCTACGAGCAGTACTTC,CASSPPSGRTYEQYF
TRBJ1-2,NA,TRBV6-1,few,TGTGCCAGCAGTACGACAGACACCTATGGCTACACCTTC,CASSTTDTYGYTF